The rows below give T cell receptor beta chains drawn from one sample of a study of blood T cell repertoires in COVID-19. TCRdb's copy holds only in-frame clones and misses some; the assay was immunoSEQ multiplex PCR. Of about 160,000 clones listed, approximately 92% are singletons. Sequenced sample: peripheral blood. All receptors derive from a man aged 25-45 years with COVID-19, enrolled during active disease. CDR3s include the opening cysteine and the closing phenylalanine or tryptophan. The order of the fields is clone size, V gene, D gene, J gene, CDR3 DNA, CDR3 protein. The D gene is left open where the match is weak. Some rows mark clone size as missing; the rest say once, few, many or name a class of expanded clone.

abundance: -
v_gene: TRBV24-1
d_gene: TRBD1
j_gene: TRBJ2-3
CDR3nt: TGTGCCACCAGTGATGGGGGGACAGGGACGTCGGATACGCAGTATTTT
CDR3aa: CATSDGGTGTSDTQYF

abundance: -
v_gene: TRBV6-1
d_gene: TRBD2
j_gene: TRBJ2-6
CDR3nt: TGTGCCAGCAGTGACCCCGGGACTAGCGGGGACTCTGGGGCCAACGTCCTGACTTTC
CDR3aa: CASSDPGTSGDSGANVLTF

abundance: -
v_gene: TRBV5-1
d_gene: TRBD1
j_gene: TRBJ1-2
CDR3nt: TGCGCCAGCAGCTTGGAGGACAGGGGGCAGGGCTACACCTTC
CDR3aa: CASSLEDRGQGYTF

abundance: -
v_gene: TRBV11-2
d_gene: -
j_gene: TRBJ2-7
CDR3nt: TGTGCCAGCAGCTCCTCGACAGGCTCCTACGAGCAGTACTTC
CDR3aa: CASSSSTGSYEQYF

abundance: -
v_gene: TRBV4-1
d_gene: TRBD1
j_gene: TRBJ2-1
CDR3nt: TGCGCCAGCAGTGGAGACAGGGGCAACGGTGAGCAGTTCTTC
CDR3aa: CASSGDRGNGEQFF

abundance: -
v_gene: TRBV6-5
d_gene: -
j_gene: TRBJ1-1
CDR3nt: TGTGCCAGCAGTTACTCGTACGGGCAGGGGAACACTGAAGCTTTCTTT
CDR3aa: CASSYSYGQGNTEAFF

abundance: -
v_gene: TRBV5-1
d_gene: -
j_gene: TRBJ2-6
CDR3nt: TGCGCCAGCAGCTTGGAAGGGGCCGGGGCCAACGTCCTGACTTTC
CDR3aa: CASSLEGAGANVLTF

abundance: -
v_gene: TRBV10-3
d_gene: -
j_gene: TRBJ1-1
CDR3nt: TGTGCCACCGCGGTACAAATAAACACTGAAGCTTTCTTT
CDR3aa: CATAVQINTEAFF

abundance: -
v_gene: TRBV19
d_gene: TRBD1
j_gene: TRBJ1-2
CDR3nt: TGTGCCACCCTCTGGACAGGTAGTGGTGCTAACTATGGCTACACCTTC
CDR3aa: CATLWTGSGANYGYTF

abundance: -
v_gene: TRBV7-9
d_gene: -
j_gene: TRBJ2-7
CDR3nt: TGTGCCAGCAACCTACGGGAAGGCGGCCCCTACGAGCAGTACTTC
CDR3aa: CASNLREGGPYEQYF

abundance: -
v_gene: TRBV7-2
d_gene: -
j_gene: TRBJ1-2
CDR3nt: TGTGCCAGCAGCCCCCCAGGGGCCGCTCGAGTTCGTGGCTACACCTTC
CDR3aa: CASSPPGAARVRGYTF

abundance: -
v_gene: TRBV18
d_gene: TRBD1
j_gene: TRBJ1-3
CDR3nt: TGTGCCAGCTCACCGCAGGGGGCGATAGGAAACACCATATATTTT
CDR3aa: CASSPQGAIGNTIYF

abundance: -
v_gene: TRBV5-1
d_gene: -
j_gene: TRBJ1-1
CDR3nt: TGCGCCAGCAGCCCGGGGGACCGCTTGAACACTGAAGCTTTCTTT
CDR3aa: CASSPGDRLNTEAFF

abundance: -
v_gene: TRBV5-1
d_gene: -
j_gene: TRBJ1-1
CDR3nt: TGCGCCAGCAGCTTCCGAAGGGCAGGGTCCACTGAAGCTTTCTTT
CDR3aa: CASSFRRAGSTEAFF

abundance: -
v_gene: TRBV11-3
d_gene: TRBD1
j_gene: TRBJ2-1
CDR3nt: TGTGCCAGCAGGGCGACAGGGGGTGAGCAGTTCTTC
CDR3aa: CASRATGGEQFF

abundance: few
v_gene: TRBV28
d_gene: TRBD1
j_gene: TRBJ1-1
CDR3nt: TGTGCCAGCAGTTACCCGTCGGGGACAGTAGGTTTTGAAGCTTTCTTT
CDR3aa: CASSYPSGTVGFEAFF

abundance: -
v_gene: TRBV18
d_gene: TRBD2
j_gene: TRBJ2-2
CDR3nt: TGTGCCAGCTCACCACCGGGACTAAACACCGGGGAGCTGTTTTTT
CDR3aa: CASSPPGLNTGELFF

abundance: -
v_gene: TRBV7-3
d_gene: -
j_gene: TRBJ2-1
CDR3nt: TGTGCCAGCAGCCTGCGGCCGGGTCCCGATTACGAGCAGTTCTTC
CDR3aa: CASSLRPGPDYEQFF

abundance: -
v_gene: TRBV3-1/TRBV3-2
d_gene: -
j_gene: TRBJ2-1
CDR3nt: TGTGCCAGCAGCCACCAGAGAGGTACTCTACTGGGTGAGCAGTTCTTC
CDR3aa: CASSHQRGTLLGEQFF

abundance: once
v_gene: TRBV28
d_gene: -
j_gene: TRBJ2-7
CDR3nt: TGTGCCAGCAGTTTCATGGGACTGCCCTCCTACGAGCAGTACTTC
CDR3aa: CASSFMGLPSYEQYF

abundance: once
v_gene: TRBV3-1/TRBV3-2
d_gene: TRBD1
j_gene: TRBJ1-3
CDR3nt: TGTGCCAGCAGCCAAGACCGGGACAGGGGGCTCCTAATTACCTCTGGAAACACCATATATTTT
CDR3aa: CASSQDRDRGLLITSGNTIYF

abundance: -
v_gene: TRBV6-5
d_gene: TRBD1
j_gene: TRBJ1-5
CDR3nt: TGTGCCAGCAGTTCCGGGACAGCAAGCAATCAGCCCCAGCATTTT
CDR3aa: CASSSGTASNQPQHF

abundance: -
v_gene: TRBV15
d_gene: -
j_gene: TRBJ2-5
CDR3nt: TGTGCCACCAGCAGAGGAGGGCCGGGTTTCCAAGAGACCCAGTACTTC
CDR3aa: CATSRGGPGFQETQYF

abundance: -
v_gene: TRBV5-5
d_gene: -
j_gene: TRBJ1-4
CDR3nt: TGTGCCAGCAGCTTCTCCGGAGCTAATGAAAAACTGTTTTTT
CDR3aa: CASSFSGANEKLFF

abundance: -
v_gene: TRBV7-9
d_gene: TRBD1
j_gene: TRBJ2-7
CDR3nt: TGTGCCAGCAATCGGGAATACAGGGGGCCAGTAGACTACGAGCAGTACTTC
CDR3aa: CASNREYRGPVDYEQYF

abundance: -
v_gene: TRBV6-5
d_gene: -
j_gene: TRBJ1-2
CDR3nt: TGTGCCAGCAGTTACCACCGCGAACAGTATGGCTACACCTTC
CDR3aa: CASSYHREQYGYTF

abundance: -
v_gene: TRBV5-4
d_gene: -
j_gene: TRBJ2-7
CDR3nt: TGTGCCAGCAGCTTGGGGGCAGGGTGGGAGCAGTACTTC
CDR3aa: CASSLGAGWEQYF

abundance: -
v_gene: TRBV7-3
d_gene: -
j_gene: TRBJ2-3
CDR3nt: TGTGCCAGCAGCGCGCGGTATGCAGATACGCAGTATTTT
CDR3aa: CASSARYADTQYF

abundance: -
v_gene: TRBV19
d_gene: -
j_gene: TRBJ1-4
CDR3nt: TGTGCCAGTAGTACTGGACCAGCAGAGGGTGAAAAACTGTTTTTT
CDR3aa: CASSTGPAEGEKLFF

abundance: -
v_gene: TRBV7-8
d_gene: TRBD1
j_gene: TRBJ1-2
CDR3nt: TGTGCCAGCAGCTCGGACCTCGGGACAGGGGCTTATGGCTACACCTTC
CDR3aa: CASSSDLGTGAYGYTF

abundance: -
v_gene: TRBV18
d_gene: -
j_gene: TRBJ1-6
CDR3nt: TGTGCCAGCTCACCGGGCAGGGAAGATTCACCCCTCCACTTT
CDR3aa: CASSPGREDSPLHF

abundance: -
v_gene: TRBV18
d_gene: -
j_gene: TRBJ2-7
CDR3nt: TGTGCCAGCTCACCTTACGACAGGAGCTCCTACGAGCAGTACTTC
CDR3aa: CASSPYDRSSYEQYF

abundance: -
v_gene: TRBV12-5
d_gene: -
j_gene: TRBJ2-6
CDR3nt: TGTGCTCGCCCAGGAATGAAGGGGGCCAACGTCCTGACTTTC
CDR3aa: CARPGMKGANVLTF

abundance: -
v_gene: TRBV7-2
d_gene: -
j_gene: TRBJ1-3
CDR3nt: TGTGCCAGCAGCTTACCCAGGGGTGGAAACACCATATATTTT
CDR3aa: CASSLPRGGNTIYF

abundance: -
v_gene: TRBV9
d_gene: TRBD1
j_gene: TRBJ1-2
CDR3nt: TGTGCCAGCAGCTCAGAGGACAGGGAGATACTGCCCTATGGCTACACCTTC
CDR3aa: CASSSEDREILPYGYTF

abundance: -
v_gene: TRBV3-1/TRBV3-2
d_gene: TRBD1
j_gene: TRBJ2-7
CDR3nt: TGTGCCAGCAGCCAAGTGCTTCGGACAGGGGCCTACGAGCAGTACTTC
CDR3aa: CASSQVLRTGAYEQYF

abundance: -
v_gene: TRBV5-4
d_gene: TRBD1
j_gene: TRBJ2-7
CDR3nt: TGTGCCAGCAGTTCGGGACAGGGGGCCTACGAGCAGTACTTC
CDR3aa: CASSSGQGAYEQYF

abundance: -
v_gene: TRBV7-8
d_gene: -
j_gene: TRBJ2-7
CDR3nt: TGTGCCAGCAGCTTAGGTAATGGACAAAAGCAGTACTTC
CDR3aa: CASSLGNGQKQYF

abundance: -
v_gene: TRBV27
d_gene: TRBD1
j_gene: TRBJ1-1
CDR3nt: TGTGCCGCGACAGGGCAGGGAAACACTGAAGCTTTCTTT
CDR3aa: CAATGQGNTEAFF

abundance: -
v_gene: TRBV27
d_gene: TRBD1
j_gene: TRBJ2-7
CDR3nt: TGTGCCAGCAGCTTAACAGGGGGCCAAATCTACGAGCAGTACTTC
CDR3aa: CASSLTGGQIYEQYF

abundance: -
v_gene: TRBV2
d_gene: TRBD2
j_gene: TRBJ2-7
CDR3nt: TGTGCCAGCAGTGCCCCGGGACTAGCGGGAGGGAAACAGTACTTC
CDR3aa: CASSAPGLAGGKQYF

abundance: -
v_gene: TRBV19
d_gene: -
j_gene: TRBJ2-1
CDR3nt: TGTGCCTGCAGGGTGGGCCCCAACTACAATGAGCAGTTCTTC
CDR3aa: CACRVGPNYNEQFF

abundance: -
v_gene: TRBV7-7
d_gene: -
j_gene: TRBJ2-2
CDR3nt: TGTGCCAGCAGCGTCGGTGCCGGGGAGCTGTTTTTT
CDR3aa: CASSVGAGELFF

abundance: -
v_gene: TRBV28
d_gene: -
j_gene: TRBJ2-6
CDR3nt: TGTGCCAGCTTGCAGGGTGGCTCCTCTGGGGCCAACGTCCTGACTTTC
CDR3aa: CASLQGGSSGANVLTF

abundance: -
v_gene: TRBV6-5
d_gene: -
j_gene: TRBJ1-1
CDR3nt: TGTGCCAGCAGTTACCAGGGGCAGGGGAGTACTGAAGCTTTCTTT
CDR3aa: CASSYQGQGSTEAFF

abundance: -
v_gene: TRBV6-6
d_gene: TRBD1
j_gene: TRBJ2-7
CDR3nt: TGTGCCAGTTCTAGGGGGACAGGGAGCTACGAGCAGTACTTC
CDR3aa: CASSRGTGSYEQYF

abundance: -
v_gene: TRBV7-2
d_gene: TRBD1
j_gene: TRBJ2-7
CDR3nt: TGTGCCAGCAGCCCGGGACAGAATCCCTACGAGCAGTACTTC
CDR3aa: CASSPGQNPYEQYF

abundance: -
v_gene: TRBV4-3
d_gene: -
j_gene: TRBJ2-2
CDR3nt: TGCGCCAGCAGCCAAGTATTAGGGGGTGTCGGGGAGCTGTTTTTT
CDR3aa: CASSQVLGGVGELFF

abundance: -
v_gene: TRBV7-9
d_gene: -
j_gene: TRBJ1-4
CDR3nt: TGTGCCAGCACCTTGCCTGCGGGACGGGAAAAACTGTTTTTT
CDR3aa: CASTLPAGREKLFF

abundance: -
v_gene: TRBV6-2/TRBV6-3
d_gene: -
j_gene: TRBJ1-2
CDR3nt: TGTGCCAGCAGTGGGCAGAACTATGGCTACACCTTC
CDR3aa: CASSGQNYGYTF

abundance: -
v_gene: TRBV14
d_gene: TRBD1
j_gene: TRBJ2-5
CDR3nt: TGTGCCAGCAGCCTCCCGGGGACAGGGCCTTGGGAGACCCAGTACTTC
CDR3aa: CASSLPGTGPWETQYF

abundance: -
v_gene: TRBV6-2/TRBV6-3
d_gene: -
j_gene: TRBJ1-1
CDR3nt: TGTGCCAGCAGTCCCTCTCCCTACACTGAAGCTTTCTTT
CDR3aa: CASSPSPYTEAFF

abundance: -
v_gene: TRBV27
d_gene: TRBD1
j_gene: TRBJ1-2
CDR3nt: TGTGCCAGCAGTCCCGACAGGGTTACCTATGGCTACACCTTC
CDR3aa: CASSPDRVTYGYTF